A selection of T cell receptor beta chains follows, all from one sample in a study of T cells in Graves' hyperthyroidism and ophthalmopathy. TCRdb reanalysed the multiplex PCR reads using MiXCR and keeps one entry per CDR3 protein. The sample consists of around 580,000 distinct CDR3 sequences, more than 45% of them appearing once. Sequenced sample: peripheral blood or thyroid tissue (not recorded which). All receptors come from a woman aged 18 to 35 with Graves' hyperthyroidism. Each CDR3 is given with its conserved first and last residue.

v_call | cdr3_aa
TRBV7-2 | CASSTRTGSGELFF
TRBV7-9 | CASSLESGRAEAFF
TRBV6-5 | CASSSGGLVAQHF
TRBV4-2 | CASSQDLIVWSNQPQHF
TRBV10-1 | CASSEWRGPYNEQFF
TRBV4-3 | CASSQFIGGLGETQYF
TRBV7-8 | CASSYLGAGVAYEQYF
TRBV3-1 | CASSPQYWTAVNSPLHF
TRBV20-1 | CSASAGFGRQETQYF
TRBV5-6 | CASSLRQNTGAEAFF
TRBV29-1 | CSSPTGVYEQYF
TRBV7-2 | CASSRGTSGGGETQYF
TRBV5-4 | CASRSKGKNTGELFF
TRBV15 | CATGTPRVTGELFF
TRBV20-1 | CSARGETQYF
TRBV2 | CASSGGTYLHF
TRBV20-1 | CSARETNTQYF
TRBV7-9 | CASGPWSSYEQYF
TRBV12-3/TRBV12-4 | CASRPPGAINYGYTF
TRBV7-2 | CASSRPGQGAGGNTF
TRBV29-1 | CSVDTMGRHIYGYTF
TRBV10-3 | CAISEARTRSSYEQYF
TRBV29-1 | CSVRAGMEEQYF
TRBV6-5 | CAGSLSGNTEAFF
TRBV29-1 | CSAEGERLGDEQFF
TRBV2 | CASSLNIYEQYF
TRBV11-2 | CASSQPPVHGYEQYF
TRBV29-1 | CSDLGVTNYGYTF
TRBV7-9 | CASSFPAGANVLTF
TRBV6-6 | CASSYLQGVTNEKLFF
TRBV6-1 | CASSQEGGELFF
TRBV9 | CASSVGQGATGNTIYF
TRBV25-1 | CASSASSGRVIETQYF
TRBV7-2 | CASSVPLATGTSESYEQYF
TRBV3-1 | CASSRGRQGLYEQYF
TRBV12-3/TRBV12-4 | CASSFTGPNQPQHF
TRBV29-1 | CSGASHTQEAQYF
TRBV5-5 | CASSLFGANQPQHF
TRBV10-3 | CAISDRRNTEAFF
TRBV24-1 | CATSDSLDRPYGYTF
TRBV19 | CASTPGGDYGYTF
TRBV10-3 | CAISESLDRESYEQYF
TRBV14 | CASSPLDRADTEAFF
TRBV25-1 | CATQGYTEAFF
TRBV20-1 | CSAGDRAGNTIYF
TRBV2 | CASKKGLAEYTF
TRBV7-2 | CASSSGFAGTDTQYF
TRBV29-1 | CSVEPAAQETQYF
TRBV12-3/TRBV12-4 | CASTEAGYGYTF